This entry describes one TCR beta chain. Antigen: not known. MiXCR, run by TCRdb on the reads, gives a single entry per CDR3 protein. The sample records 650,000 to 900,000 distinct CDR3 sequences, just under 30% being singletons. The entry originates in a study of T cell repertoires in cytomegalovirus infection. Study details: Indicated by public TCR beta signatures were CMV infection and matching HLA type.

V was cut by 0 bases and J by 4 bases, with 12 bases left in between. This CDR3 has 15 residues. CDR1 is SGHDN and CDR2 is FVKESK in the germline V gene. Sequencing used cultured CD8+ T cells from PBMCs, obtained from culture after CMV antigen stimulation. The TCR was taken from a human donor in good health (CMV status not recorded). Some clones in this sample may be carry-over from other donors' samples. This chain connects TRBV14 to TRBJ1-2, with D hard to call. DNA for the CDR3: TGTGCCAGCAGCCAAGAGGCCACCCCTAGCTATGGCTACACCTTC. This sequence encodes CASSQEATPSYGYTF. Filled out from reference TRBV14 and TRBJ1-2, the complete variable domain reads EAGVTQFPSHSVIEKGQTVTLRCDPISGHDNLYWYRRVMGKEIKFLLHFVKESKQDESGMPNNRFLAERTGGTYSTLKVQPAELEDSGVYFCASSQEATPSYGYTFGSGTRLTVV.